This TCR beta chain was recovered during a study of T cell responses to AZD1222 COVID-19 vaccine (dated by TCRdb to the early 2020s). The study in broad terms: AZD1222 recipients whose second dose came at about 4 weeks and those whose second dose came at about 12 weeks were combined into one group, since spike-specific TCR depth and breadth did not differ between the two schedules. TCR sequencing was performed for some 250 trial participants, of whom 200 to 210 were given two doses of AZD1222 and roughly 25 were given two doses of MenACWY control vaccine. Trial participants were enrolled by age into subgroups of 18-55, 56-69 and 70-plus years, and roughly 150, 30 and 60 TCR-sequenced participants, respectively, were included in these subgroups. The research as a whole found: Vaccine-associated CD4 TCRs spanned the whole spike protein, with dominant responses in regions 160-218 and 743-854. Conclusions about previously exposed vaccinees are limited, since just six AZD1222 recipients were seropositive for SARS-CoV-2 at baseline. In the small 56-69-year group, the increase in depth fell short of significance, most likely because of low power. No day 14 peak-response samples were available, so repertoires were characterized only after the peak T cell response. A significant rise in spike-specific TCR breadth and depth was observed after two AZD1222 doses relative to day 0 and relative to MenACWY recipients. Reportedly, close to half of the unique spike-specific TCRs recognized epitopes lying outside the regions that are mutated in the B.1.351 and B.1.1.7 variants. Most participants were white British and females outnumbered males, and the authors suggested that clonal diversity may have been underestimated.

Explained via the paper, the time point label denotes: baseline before first vaccination. Vaccinee samples came from UK trials COV001 and COV002, including a single-blind randomized controlled phase 2/3 trial of AZD1222 (ChAdOx1 nCoV-19) in healthy adults. For TCRbeta chain sequencing, PBMC samples were collected from trial participants at day 0 and at day 28 after the second dose. From the cysteine up to the phenylalanine, the CDR3 has a length of 17 residues. Only the CDR3 part of the read is kept: 51 bases, read in frame from the first base. The germline V gene provides CDR1 MDHEN and CDR2 SYDVKM. V gives up 6 bases and J gives up 5 bases, and the segment between their germline ends measures 22 bases. The CDR3 regions of human TCRbeta chains were subjected to immunosequencing. From the authors' description of their analysis: TCRs in the repertoires were matched against a reference library of SARS-CoV-2-specific TCRs that had been generated with the MIRA antigen-specificity platform. Breadth meant the fraction of unique TCRs that were SARS-CoV-2-associated, whereas depth meant the fraction of total T cells that were SARS-CoV-2-associated. Using the MIRA data, every spike-specific TCR was mapped to the spike region that the TCR reacted to and assigned to either a CD4 or a CD8 class. Log10-transformed breadth and depth values were compared by one-way ANOVA with Sidak's multiple comparisons tests. TCRdb limited this immuneACCESS table to in-frame rearrangements with V and J called. A share of clones is missing; checked studies link under half to unresolved V genes, and the rest is unexplained. V, J and clone size are those of that table, while D and trimming were read from the DNA. The sample table shows about 85,000 clones, and 70% to 90% are seen once. Clones ranked in the top ten supply around 6.7% of the sample.

About this clone: Its antigen is not yet known. Base-call qualities are not available, and no considerably larger clone is one nucleotide away.

This receptor was identified in an adult in good health. Rearrangement joined TRBV28 to TRBJ1-4; matching of 5 bases hints at TRBD1 as the D gene. The material sequenced was peripheral blood, taken on day 0 of AZD1222 vaccination. The nucleotides are TGTGCCAGCAGCCTCAAGGGGTACGGGATTGGAAATGAAAAACTGTTTTTT. It encodes CASSLKGYGIGNEKLFF.